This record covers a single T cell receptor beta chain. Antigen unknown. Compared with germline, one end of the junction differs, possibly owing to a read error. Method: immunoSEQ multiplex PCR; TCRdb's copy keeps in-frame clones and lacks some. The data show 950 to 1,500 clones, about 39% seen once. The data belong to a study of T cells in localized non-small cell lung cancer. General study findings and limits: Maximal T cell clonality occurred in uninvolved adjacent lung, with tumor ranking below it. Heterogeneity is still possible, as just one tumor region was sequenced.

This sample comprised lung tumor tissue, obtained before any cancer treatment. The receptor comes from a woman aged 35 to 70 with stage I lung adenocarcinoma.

The CDR3, as DNA: TGTGCCATCAGTGGCGCTGCCGGAGGAAACACCATATATTTT. Protein product: CAISGAAGGNTIYF. The V call is TRBV6-8, the J call TRBJ1-3; the D is unclear. The CDR3 sequence is 14 residues long. Germline V gives CDR1 MNHGY, CDR2 SAAAGT.